Sequencing of this TCR beta chain was carried out in a study of blood T cell repertoires in COVID-19. Study information: Sites across the United States, Italy and Spain contributed samples from acute and convalescent COVID-19.

The assay was immunoSEQ multiplex PCR, and TCRdb's table has in-frame clones only and misses some. In the table there are 75,000 to 85,000 clones, roughly 81% of which are singletons. CDR1 SGHTA and CDR2 FQGTGA come from the germline V gene. This CDR3 comprises 13 residues. Germline trimming cut 4 bases from V and 9 bases from J; bases unmatched to any gene: 5. The sequencing sample was made of peripheral blood. The sequence derives from a man aged 60-69 years with COVID-19, enrolled during active disease. The rearrangement uses TRBV7-3 and TRBJ2-1, with 8 bases that match TRBD2. In DNA form, the CDR3 reads TGTGCCAGCAGCTCGGGACTAGAAGGTGAGCAGTTCTTC. Its protein is CASSSGLEGEQFF.